This entry lists 32 T cell receptor beta chains sequenced from one sample in a study of blood T cell repertoires in COVID-19. Sequencing used immunoSEQ multiplex PCR; TCRdb keeps in-frame clones, though not all of them. Among about 15,000 clones listed, 88% were seen once. The specimen sequenced was peripheral blood. The receptors here all came from a human donor in a cohort sampled during active COVID-19.

The rearrangement joins TRBV6-1 to TRBJ2-3; 11 bases align to TRBD2. The junction had 16 bases not matched to a gene; V was cut back by 0 bases and J by 2 bases. Germline assignment: CDR1 MNHNS and CDR2 SASEGT. The CDR3 covers 21 residues. CDR3 loop: CASSEAVILLAGVGATDTQYF. In DNA, the CDR3 is TGTGCCAGCAGTGAAGCAGTGATTTTACTAGCGGGAGTTGGGGCCACAGATACGCAGTATTTT.

V and J are TRBV14 and TRBJ1-6; D is uncertain. The CDR3 consists of 11 residues. Germline-derived CDR1 and CDR2 are SGHDN and FVKESK. V was pared by 1 base and J by 14 bases, with 6 bases between. In DNA, the CDR3 is TGTGCCAGCAGCCAAGGTCATTCCCTCCACTTT. Residues: CASSQGHSLHF. The whole variable domain, filled in from reference TRBV14 and TRBJ1-6, reads EAGVTQFPSHSVIEKGQTVTLRCDPISGHDNLYWYRRVMGKEIKFLLHFVKESKQDESGMPNNRFLAERTGGTYSTLKVQPAELEDSGVYFCASSQGHSLHFGNGTRLTVT.

The chain carries TRBV4-1 and TRBJ2-1, with TRBD2 matching 11 bases. Trimming removed 4 bases from V and 0 bases from J; junction bases left unmatched: 8. Germline V gives CDR1 MGHRA, CDR2 YSYEKL. The CDR3 contains 18 residues. This CDR3 is CASSPPGLAASSYNEQFF. The DNA for the CDR3 is TGCGCCAGCAGCCCCCCGGGACTAGCGGCCTCCTCCTACAATGAGCAGTTCTTC.

The count of this clone is one. The chain links TRBV5-1 to TRBJ1-1; no definite D call. The CDR3 has 13 residues. Trimming took off 4 bases at V and 4 bases at J, with 11 bases between the two ends. Germline CDR1 SGHRS, CDR2 YFSETQ. The DNA for the CDR3 is TGCGCCAGCAGCGTTCAGGAGGGCACTGAAGCTTTCTTT. This encodes CASSVQEGTEAFF.

The chain has TRBV19 and TRBJ2-7; TRBD2 matches 7 bases. The V gene's germline CDR1 is LNHDA and CDR2 SQIVND (reference sequence). After removal of 10 bases from V and 1 base from J, the junction contained 7 bases not matched to a gene. CDR3 length equals 13 residues. CDR3 region: CATQAGSSYEQYF. In nucleotides, the CDR3 is TGTGCCACTCAAGCGGGATCATCCTACGAGCAGTACTTC.

The chain joins TRBV9 to TRBJ2-1; TRBD2 matches at 11 bases. CDR3 length equals 16 residues. V lost 3 bases and J lost 4; bases outside the gene matches: 6. Germline V gene sequence: CDR1 SGDLS, CDR2 YYNGEE. CDR3 protein: CASSARTSGLYNEQFF. Written as DNA, the CDR3 is TGTGCCAGCAGCGCCCGGACTAGCGGGCTTTACAATGAGCAGTTCTTC.

This chain joins TRBV27 and TRBJ1-1; 8 bases fit TRBD1. CDR1 and CDR2 from the germline V gene are MNHEY and SMNVEV (reference sequence). Trimming cost V 5 bases and J 0 bases; bases outside gene matches: 5. CDR3 length: 15 residues. The CDR3 loop is CASSPGTGVNTEAFF. DNA for the CDR3: TGTGCCAGCAGTCCCGGGACAGGTGTGAACACTGAAGCTTTCTTT.

The chain joins TRBV7-9 to TRBJ1-1, with D unresolved. CDR3 length equals 14 residues. CDR1 SEHNR and CDR2 FQNEAQ come from the germline V gene (reference sequence). Trimming took 3 bases from V and 0 from J, leaving 8 bases between them. CDR3 DNA: TGTGCCAGCAGCTTGGCACAGATGAACACTGAAGCTTTCTTT. Translation: CASSLAQMNTEAFF.

J is TRBJ1-4 and V is TRBV11-3; no clear D. Between the trimmed V and J ends, which lost 1 base and 7 bases, there was a span of 16 bases. The length of the CDR3 is 16 residues. Germline V CDR1 and CDR2: SGHNT, YENEEA. CDR3 in amino acids: CASSLVFGDSPEKLFF. CDR3 DNA: TGTGCCAGCAGCTTAGTTTTTGGCGATAGCCCTGAAAAACTGTTTTTT.

The chain uses TRBV5-1 and TRBJ2-3; TRBD1 aligns across 7 bases. The germline V gene encodes CDR1 SGHRS and CDR2 YFSETQ. This CDR3 contains 14 residues. Germline trimming cut 3 bases from V and 4 bases from J; bases unmatched to any gene: 5. Here the CDR3 DNA reads TGCGCCAGCAGCTCGACAGGGAGAGCAGATACGCAGTATTTT. Protein: CASSSTGRADTQYF.

The chain has TRBV18 and TRBJ2-1, with 9 bases that match TRBD2. The J segment lost 5 bases and the V segment lost 3 bases, leaving 8 bases of the junction unmatched. The CDR3 has 16 amino acids. Germline CDR1 reads KGHSH; CDR2 reads LQKENI. The CDR3 region is CASSPSGAGGDNEQFF. CDR3 DNA: TGTGCCAGCTCACCGAGTGGAGCGGGAGGAGACAATGAGCAGTTCTTC.

The J gene is TRBJ2-5, the V gene TRBV18, with 14 bases aligning to TRBD2. With 3 bases clipped from V and 5 bases from J, the junction kept 5 bases outside the gene matches. CDR1 is KGHSH and CDR2 is LQKENI in the germline V gene. This CDR3 is built from 16 residues. The CDR3: CASSPGTSGSRETQYF. CDR3 nucleotides: TGTGCCAGCTCACCCGGGACTAGCGGGAGCAGGGAGACCCAGTACTTC.

The chain recombines TRBV11-3 with TRBJ2-3; 8 bases are a match to TRBD1. The length of the CDR3 is 14 residues. Trimming removed 5 bases from V and 4 bases from J; junction bases left unmatched: 5. Germline CDR1 reads SGHNT; CDR2 reads YENEEA. CDR3 in amino acids: CASSRRTGPDTQYF. The DNA of the CDR3 is TGTGCCAGCAGCCGTCGGACAGGGCCAGATACGCAGTATTTT.

The chain couples TRBV28 to TRBJ2-1; the D is unclear. There are 14 residues in the CDR3. From germline, CDR1 is MDHEN and CDR2 SYDVKM. V lost 2 bases and J 0 bases, leaving 5 bases between the germline ends. The CDR3 sequence: CASSLIRSYNEQFF. The CDR3 nucleotides are TGTGCCAGCAGTTTAATTCGCTCCTACAATGAGCAGTTCTTC.

The V and J genes are TRBV19 and TRBJ2-2; 11 nucleotides agree with TRBD2. Germline V lookup: CDR1 LNHDA, CDR2 SQIVND (reference sequence). Trimming removed 1 base from V and 7 bases from J; junction bases left unmatched: 2. The CDR3 is made up of 15 amino acids. CDR3 in amino acids: CASSIVGTSGGELFF. The CDR3 DNA is TGTGCCAGTAGTATAGTTGGGACTAGCGGCGGGGAGCTGTTTTTT. The full variable domain, in which reference TRBV19 and TRBJ2-2 provide the parts outside the CDR3, is DGGITQSPKYLFRKEGQNVTLSCEQNLNHDAMYWYRQDPGQGLRLIYYSQIVNDFQKGDIAEGYSVSREKKESFPLTVTSAQKNPTAFYLCASSIVGTSGGELFFGEGSRLTVL.

This clone was seen more than once but under ten times. This chain connects TRBV4-2 to TRBJ1-4; 7 bases are a match to TRBD1. This CDR3 is 17 amino acids long. The ends lost 2 bases at V and 7 bases at J; junction bases unmatched: 13. Germline V gene lookup returns CDR1 LGHNA and CDR2 YNFKEQ. The CDR3 bases are TGTGCCAGCAGCCAACCATCGAGCCGGGACAGCGTTGAAAAACTGTTTTTT. Residues: CASSQPSSRDSVEKLFF.

The rearrangement joins TRBV5-1 to TRBJ2-7; 8 nucleotides align to TRBD1. CDR3 length: 14 amino acids. Germline V gene sequence: CDR1 SGHRS, CDR2 YFSETQ. V lost 5 bases, J lost 4 bases, and 8 bases stayed unmatched. In DNA form, the CDR3 reads TGCGCCAGCAGGGACCAGGGGGCGCATTACGAGCAGTACTTC. Protein product: CASRDQGAHYEQYF.

The chain is built from TRBV5-1 and TRBJ2-7; TRBD1 matches at 7 bases. V lost 3 bases to trimming and J lost 4 bases; unmatched junction nucleotides: 4. Germline-derived CDR1 and CDR2 are SGHRS and YFSETQ. The CDR3 loop spans 13 amino acids. DNA of the CDR3: TGCGCCAGCAGCTCTGGGACAGCATACGAGCAGTACTTC. Translating it yields CASSSGTAYEQYF.

The CDR3, as DNA: TGTGCCAGCAGCAAACCGACAGGGGAGGTCGGGGAGCTGTTTTTT. Residues: CASSKPTGEVGELFF. This sequence joins TRBV3-1 (or the pseudogene TRBV3-2) and TRBJ2-2; 8 bases agree with TRBD1. CDR3 length: 15 residues. Germline-derived CDR1 and CDR2 are LGHDT and YNNKEL (reference sequence). Trimming at V came to 5 bases and at J to 7 bases, leaving 9 bases not matched to a gene.

The chain carries TRBV5-1 and TRBJ1-1, with 8 bases lining up with TRBD1. The CDR3 length is 18 residues. Per the germline V gene, CDR1 is SGHRS and CDR2 is YFSETQ. The V and J ends lost 2 bases and 0 bases, in that order; junction bases with no gene match: 12. The CDR3 nucleotides read TGCGCCAGCAGCTTCGACCTAGGACAGGGAAGCTTGAACACTGAAGCTTTCTTT. Translated, it gives CASSFDLGQGSLNTEAFF.

The chain recombines TRBV3-1 (or the pseudogene TRBV3-2) with TRBJ2-1; 7 bases agree with TRBD2. The CDR3 contains 16 residues. Germline CDR1 is LGHDT and CDR2 is YNNKEL (reference sequence). After removal of 4 bases from V and 7 bases from J, the junction contained 13 bases not matched to a gene. The CDR3 DNA follows: TGTGCCAGCAGCCCCCCGACGGGGAGGGGTTTGAATGAGCAGTTCTTC. Encoded protein: CASSPPTGRGLNEQFF.

The chain links TRBV10-1 to TRBJ2-5; 8 positions match TRBD1. The CDR3 is 16 amino acids. Germline-derived CDR1 and CDR2 are WNHNN and SYGVQD (reference sequence). After removal of 3 bases from V and 5 bases from J, the junction contained 11 bases not matched to a gene. In DNA, the CDR3 is TGCGCCAGCAGTGAACCGGACAGGGAAGCCCGGGAGACCCAGTACTTC. Its protein is CASSEPDREARETQYF.

The chain uses TRBV11-2 and TRBJ2-7, with D tentatively TRBD2 (6 bases). There are 12 residues in the CDR3. Germline V gene sequence: CDR1 SGHAT, CDR2 FQNNGV. V was shortened by 5 bases and J by 8 bases, with 13 bases between the two germline ends. CDR3 amino acids: CASSRGGSKQYF. DNA for the CDR3: TGTGCCAGCAGCCGTGGAGGGTCGAAGCAGTACTTC.

This clone has just one count. This chain links TRBV11-3 with TRBJ2-3; 13 bases map to TRBD2. V trimming: 1 base; J trimming: 5 bases; junction bases outside the gene matches: 0. The CDR3 sequence is 15 residues long. The germline gives CDR1 SGHNT, CDR2 YENEEA. In DNA form, the CDR3 reads TGTGCCAGCAGCTTAGGGACTAGCGGGAGAGATACGCAGTATTTT. Translated: CASSLGTSGRDTQYF.

The chain recombines TRBV28 with TRBJ1-2; 8 nucleotides agree with TRBD1. With 2 bases clipped from V and 2 bases from J, the junction kept 4 bases outside the gene matches. This CDR3 spans 15 amino acids. CDR1 MDHEN and CDR2 SYDVKM come from the germline V gene. The CDR3 sequence: CASSLIQGGNYGYTF. CDR3 sequence (DNA): TGTGCCAGCAGTTTAATACAGGGGGGAAACTATGGCTACACCTTC.

This clone has only one observation. The V and J genes are TRBV7-3 and TRBJ2-3, with 10 bases that match TRBD2. This CDR3 contains 15 residues. Losses at the gene ends were 4 bases for V and 7 bases for J; bases not matched to a gene: 8. Looked up from germline, CDR1 is SGHTA and CDR2 is FQGTGA. The CDR3 reads CASSSTSGAGYTQYF. The DNA for the CDR3 is TGTGCCAGCAGCTCAACTAGCGGGGCTGGTTATACGCAGTATTTT.

The CDR3 sequence is CASSAGQGALYGYTF. Written as DNA, the CDR3 is TGTGCCAGCAGCGCAGGACAGGGGGCTCTATATGGCTACACCTTC. The rearrangement joins TRBV7-9 to TRBJ1-2; 11 bases align to TRBD1. V lost 5 bases to trimming and J lost 5 bases; unmatched junction nucleotides: 7. Germline V gene sequence: CDR1 SEHNR, CDR2 FQNEAQ (reference sequence). The CDR3 extends over 15 amino acids.

The rearrangement uses TRBV28 and TRBJ2-5, with 8 bases lining up with TRBD1. The V gene's germline CDR1 is MDHEN and CDR2 SYDVKM. This CDR3 spans 16 amino acids. V shed 6 bases, J shed 2 bases, and the junction held 11 bases outside the gene matches. The CDR3 nucleotides read TGTGCCAGCAGCCTCTCCGGACAGGGATTGCAAGAGACCCAGTACTTC. Amino acids: CASSLSGQGLQETQYF.

CDR3 sequence: CASSRTSTGELFF. The CDR3 DNA follows: TGTGCCAGCAGCCGTACTAGTACCGGGGAGCTGTTTTTT. The chain links TRBV7-3 to TRBJ2-2, with D possibly being TRBD2 (5 bases). With 5 bases removed from V and 5 bases from J, the gap between germline ends came to 9 bases. CDR3 length: 13 amino acids. Germline V lookup: CDR1 SGHTA, CDR2 FQGTGA.

The chain uses TRBV25-1 and TRBJ1-2, with D possibly matching TRBD1 (6 bases). Trimming removed 4 bases from V and 2 bases from J, with 14 bases in between. Germline V gene lookup returns CDR1 MGHDK and CDR2 SYGVNS. This CDR3 spans 15 amino acids. In DNA, the CDR3 is TGTGCCAGCAGTGTTCAGGGGCGTGGGAACTATGGCTACACCTTC. Its protein is CASSVQGRGNYGYTF.

This clone was counted a few times. The CDR3 bases are TGCGCCAGCAGCCAAGGACTAGCGGGGCCCTACGAGCAGTACTTC. It specifies CASSQGLAGPYEQYF. V and J are TRBV4-1 and TRBJ2-7, with 11 nucleotides matching TRBD2. CDR3 size: 15 residues. Germline V gene lookup returns CDR1 MGHRA and CDR2 YSYEKL. J was trimmed by 2 bases and V by 1 base; bases with no gene match: 1.

This chain uses TRBV3-1 (or the pseudogene TRBV3-2) with TRBJ2-5; 8 nucleotides align to TRBD1. Per germline, CDR1 LGHDT and CDR2 YNNKEL (reference sequence). The CDR3 runs 16 residues. The ends lost 4 bases at V and 4 bases at J; junction bases unmatched: 11. The CDR3 DNA is TGTGCCAGCAGCCGCAGACCCTCAGGGGGCGGAGAGACCCAGTACTTC. This gives the protein CASSRRPSGGGETQYF.